The following is a TCR beta chain sequence with its context. Germline CDR1 is MDHEN and CDR2 is SYDVKM. This CDR3 region has 13 residues. V was trimmed by 9 bases and J by 4 bases, leaving 13 bases between them. The data were produced by immunoSEQ multiplex PCR, yet TCRdb's version contains in-frame clones alone and is incomplete. Here the sample spans 2.3 million or so clones, approximately 95% being singletons. This record comes from a study of shared clonotypes between healthy human individuals. Turning to the study itself: The study drew on two women and a few men aged 18 to 49 as donors.

The receptor comes from a young man in good health. Some clones in this sample may be carry-over from other donors' samples. J is TRBJ1-5 and V is TRBV28; a possible D gene is TRBD1 (6 bases). Sequenced sample: naive CD4+ T cells from PBMCs. Documented subset: CD45RA+ positively selected. CDR3 in amino acids: CASGRGINQPQHF. CDR3 nucleotides: TGTGCCAGTGGCAGGGGAATTAATCAGCCCCAGCATTTT.